The sequence of this T cell receptor beta chain was determined in a study of CD8+CD57+ T cells in acquired aplastic anemia. About the study: The sorted CD4+ and CD8+ cells yielded an average around 3.4 ug of DNA.

V was pared by 2 bases and J by 2 bases, with 15 bases between. CDR1 is SGHVS, CDR2 FNYEAQ, per germline. The CDR3 sequence is 16 residues long. It was genomic DNA that served as the template for profiling TCR beta VDJ and CDR3. TCRdb fed the reads into MiXCR, producing one record per CDR3 protein. The sample includes 150,000 or so distinct CDR3 sequences, under 75% of them seen just once. The receptor's source is a human donor in good health. This chain links TRBV7-6 with TRBJ2-5, with D maybe TRBD1 (6 bases). The sequenced sample consisted of sorted CD4+, CD8+, or CD8+CD57+ T cells (not recorded which) from PBMCs. The CDR3 DNA is TGTGCCAGCAGCTTACGCTCCGGGACACCACAAGAGACCCAGTACTTC. Its protein is CASSLRSGTPQETQYF.